This T cell receptor beta chain appears in the sequencing data of a study of Ad26.COV2.S vaccination and SARS-CoV-2 variants. Study background: Into the muscle, Ad26.COV2.S was dosed once or twice, 56 days apart.

Treatment of the sample: around 19 received Ad26.COV2.S at low or high dose, single or two shots; roughly 5 received placebo; per-sample allocation not given. Sampling occurred on day 63 after the first vaccine or placebo injection. Recruitment in Boston yielded a donor of adult age, 18-55 years. The vaccine antigen was prefusion-stabilized Wuhan SARS-CoV-2 spike. Trimming removed 5 bases from V and 8 bases from J, with 10 bases in between. CDR1 MNHEY and CDR2 SVGAGI come from the germline V gene. The CDR3 is 12 residues long. TCRdb's copy holds only in-frame clones and misses some; the assay was immunoSEQ multiplex PCR. The sample shows over 400,000 clones, roughly 90% of them seen only once.

The source is a person between 18 and 65 years old who received the Ad26.COV2.S COVID-19 vaccine or a placebo. The V call is TRBV6-5, the J call TRBJ2-1; possible D gene TRBD2, 5 bases. The sequencing used peripheral blood, collected in a trial of Ad26.COV2.S vaccine versus placebo. The CDR3 reads CASSPDGDEQFF. The CDR3 region has the DNA TGTGCCAGCAGTCCCGACGGGGATGAGCAGTTCTTC.